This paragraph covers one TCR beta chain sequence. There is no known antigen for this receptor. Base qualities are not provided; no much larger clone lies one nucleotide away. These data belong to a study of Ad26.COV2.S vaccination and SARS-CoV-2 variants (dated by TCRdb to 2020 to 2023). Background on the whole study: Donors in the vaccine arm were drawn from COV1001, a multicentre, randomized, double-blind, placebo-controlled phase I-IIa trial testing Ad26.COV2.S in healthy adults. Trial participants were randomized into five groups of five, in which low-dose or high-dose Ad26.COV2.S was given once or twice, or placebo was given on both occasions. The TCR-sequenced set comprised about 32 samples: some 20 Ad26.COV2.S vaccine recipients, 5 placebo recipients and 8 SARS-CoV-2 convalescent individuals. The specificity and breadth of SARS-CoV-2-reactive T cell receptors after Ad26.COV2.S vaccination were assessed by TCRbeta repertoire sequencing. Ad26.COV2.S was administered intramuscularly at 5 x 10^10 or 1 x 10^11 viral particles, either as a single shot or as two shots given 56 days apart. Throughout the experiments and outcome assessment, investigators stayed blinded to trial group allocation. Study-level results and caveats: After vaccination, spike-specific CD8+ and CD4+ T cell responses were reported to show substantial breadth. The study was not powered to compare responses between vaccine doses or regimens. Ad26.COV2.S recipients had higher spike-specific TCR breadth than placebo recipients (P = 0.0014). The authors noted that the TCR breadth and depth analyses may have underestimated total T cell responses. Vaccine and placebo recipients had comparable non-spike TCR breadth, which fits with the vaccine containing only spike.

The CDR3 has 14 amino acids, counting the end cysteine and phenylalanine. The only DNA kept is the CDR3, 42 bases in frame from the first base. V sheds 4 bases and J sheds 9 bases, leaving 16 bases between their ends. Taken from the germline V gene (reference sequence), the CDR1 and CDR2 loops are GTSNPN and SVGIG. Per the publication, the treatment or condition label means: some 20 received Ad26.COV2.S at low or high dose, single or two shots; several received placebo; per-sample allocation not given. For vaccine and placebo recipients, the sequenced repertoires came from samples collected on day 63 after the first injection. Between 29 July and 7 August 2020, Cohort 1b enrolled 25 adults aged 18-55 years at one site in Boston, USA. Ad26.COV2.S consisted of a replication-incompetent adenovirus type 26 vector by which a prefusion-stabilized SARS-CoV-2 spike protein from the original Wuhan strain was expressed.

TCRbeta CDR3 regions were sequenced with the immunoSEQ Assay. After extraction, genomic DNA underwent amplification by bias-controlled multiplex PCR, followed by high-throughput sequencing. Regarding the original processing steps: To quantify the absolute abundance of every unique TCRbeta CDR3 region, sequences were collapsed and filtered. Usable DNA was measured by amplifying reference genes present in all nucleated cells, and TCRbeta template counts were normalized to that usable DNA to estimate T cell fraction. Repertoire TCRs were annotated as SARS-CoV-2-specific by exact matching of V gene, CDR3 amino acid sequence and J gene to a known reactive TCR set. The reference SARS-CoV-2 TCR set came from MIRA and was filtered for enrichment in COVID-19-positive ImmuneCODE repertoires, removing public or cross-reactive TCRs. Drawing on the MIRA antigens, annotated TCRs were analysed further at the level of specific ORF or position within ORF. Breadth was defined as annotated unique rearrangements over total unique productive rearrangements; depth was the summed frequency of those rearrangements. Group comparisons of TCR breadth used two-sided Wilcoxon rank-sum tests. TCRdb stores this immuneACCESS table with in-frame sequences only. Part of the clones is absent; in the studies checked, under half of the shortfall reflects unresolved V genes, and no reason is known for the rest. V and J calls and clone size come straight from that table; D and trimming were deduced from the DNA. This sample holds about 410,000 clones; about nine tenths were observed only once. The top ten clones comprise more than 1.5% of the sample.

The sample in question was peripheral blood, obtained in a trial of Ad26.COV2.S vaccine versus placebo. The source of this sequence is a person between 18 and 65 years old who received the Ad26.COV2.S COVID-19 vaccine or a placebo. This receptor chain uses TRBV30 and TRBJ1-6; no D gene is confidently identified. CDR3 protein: CAWTMDQASSPLHF. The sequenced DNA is TGTGCCTGGACTATGGACCAGGCGAGTTCACCCCTCCACTTT.